Following are 21 T cell receptor beta chains from one sample sequenced in a study of blood T cells in healthy people across ages. A J-beta primer mix and a sample-barcoded 5' primer were used in a second PCR of about 6 to 12 cycles. TCRdb fed the 5' RACE reads into MiXCR, producing one record per CDR3 protein. The table shows 1.8 million or so distinct CDR3 sequences, with roughly two fifths occurring only once. Sequencing was performed on blood. The origin of the receptors is a human donor in good health.

This chain's CDR3 is CASSSGVVYPLHF. The DNA of the CDR3 is TGTGCCAGCAGTTCCGGGGTCGTCTACCCCCTCCACTTT. The rearrangement uses TRBV12-3 or TRBV12-4 and TRBJ1-6; no reliable D call. V lost 4 bases and J lost 13, with 14 bases in between. This CDR3 spans 13 amino acids.

The chain carries TRBV7-2 and TRBJ1-5; 7 nucleotides line up with TRBD1. The CDR3 totals 15 residues. The V gene end was trimmed by 6 bases and the J gene end by 5 bases; junction bases not matched to a gene: 10. Germline values: CDR1 SGHTA, CDR2 FQGNSA. This CDR3 reads CASSQTGTAYQPQHF. The DNA for the CDR3 is TGTGCCAGCAGTCAAACCGGGACAGCCTATCAGCCCCAGCATTTT.

The chain links TRBV2 to TRBJ2-1; no clear D. V was cut by 7 bases and J by 5 bases, with 12 bases left in between. Germline V lookup: CDR1 SNHLY, CDR2 FYNNEI. This CDR3 spans 13 amino acids. Written as DNA, the CDR3 is TGTGCCAGCACCGTAGTTGGCGACAATGAGCAGTTCTTC. Residues: CASTVVGDNEQFF.

This clonotype occurred a few times. The chain is built from TRBV18 and TRBJ1-3; 8 bases are a match to TRBD1. The CDR3 runs to 17 residues. V shed 3 bases, J shed 0 bases, and the junction held 7 bases outside the gene matches. Germline V gene lookup returns CDR1 KGHSH and CDR2 LQKENI. The CDR3 DNA sequence: TGTGCCAGCTCACCCATGACAGGGGTCCACTCTGGAAACACCATATATTTT. It is translated as CASSPMTGVHSGNTIYF. The full variable domain, in which reference TRBV18 and TRBJ1-3 provide the parts outside the CDR3, is NAGVMQNPRHLVRRRGQEARLRCSPMKGHSHVYWYRQLPEEGLKFMVYLQKENIIDESGMPKERFSAEFPKEGPSILRIQQVVRGDSAAYFCASSPMTGVHSGNTIYFGEGSWLTVV.

V gene TRBV15 combines with J gene TRBJ2-3; the D gene is possibly TRBD2 (5 bases). Looked up from germline, CDR1 is LNHNV and CDR2 is YYDKDF (reference sequence). This CDR3 comprises 15 residues. Trimming cost V 1 base and J 1 base, with 9 bases left between them. As DNA, the CDR3 is TGTGCCACCAGCAGAGGTCATAGCGGCACAGATACGCAGTATTTT. It encodes CATSRGHSGTDTQYF.

The chain links TRBV10-3 to TRBJ1-2; D is possibly TRBD1 (6 bases). V lost 4 bases to trimming and J lost 6 bases, with 15 bases between them. Germline values: CDR1 ENHRY, CDR2 SYGVKD. CDR3 length equals 14 residues. Here the CDR3 reads CAISVRGSTNGYTF. CDR3 in DNA: TGTGCCATCAGTGTCAGGGGCTCCACCAATGGCTACACCTTC.

This clonotype occurred a few times. This chain joins TRBV5-1 and TRBJ2-7; D remains ambiguous. Per germline, CDR1 SGHRS and CDR2 YFSETQ. With 0 bases removed from V and 1 base from J, the gap between germline ends came to 8 bases. The CDR3 covers 14 residues. The CDR3 sequence is CASSLENLSYEQYF. CDR3 coding DNA: TGCGCCAGCAGCTTGGAGAACCTTTCCTACGAGCAGTACTTC.

The chain uses TRBV5-1 and TRBJ2-5; no firm D call. This CDR3 is 14 amino acids long. Germline loops: CDR1 SGHRS, CDR2 YFSETQ. V shed 4 bases and J shed 0 bases, with 10 bases lying between them. CDR3 nucleotide sequence: TGCGCCAGCAGCCCGCACAGCCACCAAGAGACCCAGTACTTC. It specifies CASSPHSHQETQYF.

The chain is built from TRBV7-6 and TRBJ2-5, with 7 bases identical to TRBD2. Germline assignment: CDR1 SGHVS and CDR2 FNYEAQ. V lost 4 bases to trimming and J lost 7 bases; unmatched junction nucleotides: 12. The CDR3 length is 15 residues. The CDR3: CASSSGRTPAGTQYF. CDR3 nucleotides: TGTGCCAGCAGCTCCGGGAGGACACCTGCGGGGACCCAGTACTTC.

V is TRBV6-4 and J is TRBJ2-3; a possible D gene is TRBD1 (6 bases). The CDR3 is 19 residues long. V lost 0 bases and J lost 2, with 21 bases in between. Germline loops: CDR1 MRHNA, CDR2 SNTAGT. The CDR3 region has the DNA TGTGCCAGCAGTGACTCCAGGACAATCCGAGGGGGAAACACAGATACGCAGTATTTT. It codes for CASSDSRTIRGGNTDTQYF.

The V gene is TRBV29-1, the J gene TRBJ2-5, with TRBD2 identical over 14 bases. Germline assignment: CDR1 SQVTM and CDR2 ANQGSEA. V dropped 8 bases and J dropped 4; count of bases not matched to a gene: 12. CDR3 size: 16 residues. CDR3 residues: CSRLAGGPNRGETQYF. CDR3 sequence (DNA): TGCAGCAGACTAGCGGGGGGGCCCAATAGGGGAGAGACCCAGTACTTC.

In the case of this clonotype: This may arise from a read error, as a much more abundant clone is one base away. V and J are TRBV13 and TRBJ2-1; weak D call: TRBD2 (6 bases). Trimming left V 10 bases short and J 10 bases short, with 17 bases between. The CDR3 has 12 residues. Germline assignment: CDR1 PRHDT and CDR2 FYEKMQ (reference sequence). The chain's CDR3 is CANTLGTGEQFF. CDR3 coding DNA: TGTGCCAACACCCTAGGGACTGGCGAGCAGTTCTTC.

The gene calls are TRBV6-8 and TRBJ2-7, with 8 bases matching TRBD1. From germline, CDR1 is MNHGY and CDR2 SAAAGT. The J segment lost 4 bases and the V segment lost 6 bases, leaving 11 bases of the junction unmatched. This CDR3 is 15 amino acids long. The CDR3 sequence is CASRQPGTGKYEQYF. The CDR3 nucleotides read TGTGCCAGCAGACAACCCGGGACAGGAAAATACGAGCAGTACTTC.

As to this clonotype: A junction boundary mismatches the germline segment, possibly from a read error. This sequence joins TRBV29-1 and TRBJ2-7; D may match TRBD1 or TRBD2 (5 bases each). The J call may be in error: the DNA end matches TRBJ2-5 better. The CDR3 extends over 13 amino acids. Looked up from germline, CDR1 is SQVTM and CDR2 is ANQGSEA. The CDR3 nucleotides read TGCAGCGTTGGAAAGGGACGGCAAGGGACCCAGTACTTC. Encoded protein: CSVGKGRQGTQYF.

In this sample, this clonotype turned up a few times. The chain employs TRBV7-9 and TRBJ1-1; D is perhaps TRBD1 (6 bases). V lost 5 bases and J 4 bases, leaving 17 bases between the germline ends. Germline V CDR1 and CDR2: SEHNR, FQNEAQ (reference sequence). CDR3 length equals 15 residues. In DNA form, the CDR3 reads TGTGCCAGCAGCGTAAGCACAGGGCCGCGCACTGAAGCTTTCTTT. Translated: CASSVSTGPRTEAFF.

The chain links TRBV7-2 to TRBJ2-7; TRBD2 is a possible D gene (7 bases). CDR3 length: 15 amino acids. CDR1 is SGHTA, CDR2 FQGNSA, per germline. V lost 1 base and J lost 7, with 17 bases in between. CDR3 DNA sequence: TGTGCCAGCAGCTTAGGCATCGGGGGGCCAGGGGAGCAGTACTTC. As protein: CASSLGIGGPGEQYF. Looking up the rest from reference TRBV7-2 and TRBJ2-7 gives the full variable domain: GAGVSQSPSNKVTEKGKDVELRCDPISGHTALYWYRQSLGQGLEFLIYFQGNSAPDKSGLPSDRFSAERTGGSVSTLTIQRTQQEDSAVYLCASSLGIGGPGEQYFGPGTRLTVT.

Written as DNA, the CDR3 is TGTGCCAGCAGTCCTTCCTTCACTGAAGCTTTCTTT. It translates to CASSPSFTEAFF. The V gene is TRBV12-3 or TRBV12-4, the J gene TRBJ1-1; D uncertain. Between the trimmed V and J ends, which lost 5 bases and 4 bases, there was a span of 8 bases. This CDR3 is 12 amino acids long.

A few counts support this clonotype. This chain links TRBV7-6 with TRBJ2-5; 10 bases fit TRBD1. CDR1 and CDR2 (germline): SGHVS, FNYEAQ. The length of the CDR3 is 16 residues. V lost 6 bases and J lost 3; bases outside the gene matches: 10. The DNA for the CDR3 is TGTGCCAGCAGATACGGGACAGGGGCTTTGGAAGAGACCCAGTACTTC. Its protein product is CASRYGTGALEETQYF.

The chain carries TRBV9 and TRBJ1-2, with D possibly TRBD1 on 5 matching bases. Between the trimmed V and J ends, which lost 0 bases and 6 bases, there was a span of 9 bases. The CDR3 has 13 residues. Per germline, CDR1 SGDLS and CDR2 YYNGEE. CDR3 sequence: CASSVGGRDGYTF. The CDR3 DNA is TGTGCCAGCAGCGTAGGGGGCAGAGATGGCTACACCTTC.

This clonotype was seen more than once but under ten times. The rearrangement joins TRBV20-1 to TRBJ2-7, with TRBD2 as a possible D gene (6 bases). V gave up 0 bases and J gave up 3 bases, with 18 bases separating them. The CDR3 contains 16 residues. Germline V CDR1 and CDR2: DFQATT, SNEGSKA (reference sequence). This CDR3 is CSARESVAGFRYEQYF. CDR3 DNA sequence: TGCAGTGCTAGAGAGAGTGTGGCGGGATTCCGCTACGAGCAGTACTTC.

This clonotype was found many times. The rearrangement joins TRBV20-1 to TRBJ2-5, with 9 bases fitting TRBD1. Germline CDR1 DFQATT, CDR2 SNEGSKA (reference sequence). This CDR3 is built from 14 residues. V shed 6 bases and J 11 bases; nucleotides not matched to a gene: 16. As DNA, the CDR3 is TGCAGTGCCCAGCCGGGACAGGGATTACGGGAGCAGTACTTC. Translated: CSAQPGQGLREQYF.